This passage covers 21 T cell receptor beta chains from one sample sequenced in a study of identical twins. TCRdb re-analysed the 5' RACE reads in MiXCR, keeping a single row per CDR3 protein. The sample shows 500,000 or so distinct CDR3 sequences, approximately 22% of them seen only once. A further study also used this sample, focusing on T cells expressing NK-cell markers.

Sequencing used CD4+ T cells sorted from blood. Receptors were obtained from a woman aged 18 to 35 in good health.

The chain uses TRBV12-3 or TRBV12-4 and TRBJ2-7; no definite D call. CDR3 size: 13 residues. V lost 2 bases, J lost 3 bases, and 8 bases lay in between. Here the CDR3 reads CASSLNHGYEQYF. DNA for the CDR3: TGTGCCAGCAGTTTAAACCACGGCTACGAGCAGTACTTC.

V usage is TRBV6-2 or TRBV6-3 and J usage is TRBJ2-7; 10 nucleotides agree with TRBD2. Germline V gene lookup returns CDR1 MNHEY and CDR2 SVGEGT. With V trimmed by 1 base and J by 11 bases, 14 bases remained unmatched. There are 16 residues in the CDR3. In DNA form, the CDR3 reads TGTGCCAGCAGTTACTGGAGTCGAGACGGGACTAGCGACGAGTACTTC. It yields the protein CASSYWSRDGTSDEYF.

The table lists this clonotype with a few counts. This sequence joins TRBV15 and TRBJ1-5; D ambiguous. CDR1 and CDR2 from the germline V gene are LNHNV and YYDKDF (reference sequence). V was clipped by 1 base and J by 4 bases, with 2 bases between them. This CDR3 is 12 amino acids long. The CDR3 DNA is TGTGCCACCAGCAGAGTAAATCAGCCCCAGCATTTT. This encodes CATSRVNQPQHF.

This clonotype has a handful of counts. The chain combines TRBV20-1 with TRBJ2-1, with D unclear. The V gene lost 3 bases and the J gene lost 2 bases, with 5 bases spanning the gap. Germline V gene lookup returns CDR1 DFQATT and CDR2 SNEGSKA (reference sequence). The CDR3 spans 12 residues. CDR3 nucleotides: TGCAGTGCTAGTATACCCTACAATGAGCAGTTCTTC. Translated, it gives CSASIPYNEQFF.

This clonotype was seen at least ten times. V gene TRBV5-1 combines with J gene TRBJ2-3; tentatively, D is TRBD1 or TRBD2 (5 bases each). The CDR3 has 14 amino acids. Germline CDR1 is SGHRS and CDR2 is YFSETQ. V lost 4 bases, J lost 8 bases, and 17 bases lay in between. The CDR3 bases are TGCGCCAGCAGCGTAAAGGGGCCTGAGGGTACGCAGTATTTT. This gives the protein CASSVKGPEGTQYF.

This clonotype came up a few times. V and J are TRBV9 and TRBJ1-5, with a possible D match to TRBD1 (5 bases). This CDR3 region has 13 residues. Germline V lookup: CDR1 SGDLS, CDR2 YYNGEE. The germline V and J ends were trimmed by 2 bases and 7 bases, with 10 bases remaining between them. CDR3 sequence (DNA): TGTGCCAGCAGCGTTTCAGGGCACCAGCCCCAGCATTTT. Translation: CASSVSGHQPQHF.

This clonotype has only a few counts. As DNA, the CDR3 is TGTGCCAGCAGCTCCCTAGCGGCGCAAGAGACCCAGTACTTC. Protein product: CASSSLAAQETQYF. The rearrangement joins TRBV11-2 to TRBJ2-5; 7 nucleotides match TRBD2. Germline V gene data show CDR1 as SGHAT and CDR2 as FQNNGV. J was trimmed by 2 bases and V by 4 bases; bases with no gene match: 4. The CDR3 covers 14 residues. The variable domain in full, with the rest retrieved from reference TRBV11-2 and TRBJ2-5, is EAGVAQSPRYKIIEKRQSVAFWCNPISGHATLYWYQQILGQGPKLLIQFQNNGVVDDSQLPKDRFSAERLKGVDSTLKIQPAKLEDSAVYLCASSSLAAQETQYFGPGTRLLVL.

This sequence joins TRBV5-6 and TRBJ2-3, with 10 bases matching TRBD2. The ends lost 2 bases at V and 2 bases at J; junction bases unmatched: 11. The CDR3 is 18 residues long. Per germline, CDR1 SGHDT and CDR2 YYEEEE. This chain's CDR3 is CASSFRLLAGLITDTQYF. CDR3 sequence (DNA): TGTGCCAGCAGCTTTCGGCTACTAGCGGGGCTTATCACAGATACGCAGTATTTT. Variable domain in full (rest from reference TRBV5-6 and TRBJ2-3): DAGVTQSPTHLIKTRGQQVTLRCSPKSGHDTVSWYQQALGQGPQFIFQYYEEEERQRGNFPDRFSGHQFPNYSSELNVNALLLGDSALYLCASSFRLLAGLITDTQYFGPGTRLTVL.

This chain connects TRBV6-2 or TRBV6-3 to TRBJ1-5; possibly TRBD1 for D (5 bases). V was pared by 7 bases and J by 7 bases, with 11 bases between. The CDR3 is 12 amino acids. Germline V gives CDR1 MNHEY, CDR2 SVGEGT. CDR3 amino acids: CASKREGQPQHF. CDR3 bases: TGTGCCAGCAAAAGGGAGGGGCAGCCCCAGCATTTT.

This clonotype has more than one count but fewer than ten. The DNA for the CDR3 is TGTGCCAGCAGTGCGGGAGCTAAGGGCGGGGAGCTGTTTTTT. As protein: CASSAGAKGGELFF. V and J are TRBV27 and TRBJ2-2; 7 bases agree with TRBD2. This CDR3 region has 14 residues. V lost 5 bases to trimming and J lost 7 bases; unmatched junction nucleotides: 7. Germline CDR1 reads MNHEY; CDR2 reads SMNVEV (reference sequence).

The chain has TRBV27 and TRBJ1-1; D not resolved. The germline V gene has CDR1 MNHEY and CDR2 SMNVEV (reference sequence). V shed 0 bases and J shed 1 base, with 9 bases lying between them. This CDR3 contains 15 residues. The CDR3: CASSLSRLQNTEAFF. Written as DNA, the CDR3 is TGTGCCAGCAGTTTATCGAGGTTACAGAACACTGAAGCTTTCTTT.

The DNA for the CDR3 is TGTGCCATCAGTGTAAATCCTGGGATGAACACTGAAGCTTTCTTT. Residues: CAISVNPGMNTEAFF. The chain recombines TRBV10-3 with TRBJ1-1; D is unclear. Germline CDR1 and CDR2: ENHRY and SYGVKD. The CDR3 sequence is 15 residues long. The germline V and J ends were trimmed by 4 bases and 0 bases, with 12 bases remaining between them.

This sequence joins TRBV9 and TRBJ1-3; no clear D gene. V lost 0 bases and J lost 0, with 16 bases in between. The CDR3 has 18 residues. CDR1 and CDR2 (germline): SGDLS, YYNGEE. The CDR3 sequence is CASSVASPLMSSGNTIYF. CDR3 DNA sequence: TGTGCCAGCAGCGTAGCGTCACCATTAATGAGCTCTGGAAACACCATATATTTT.

CDR3 in amino acids: CASSLSGSVGYEQYF. The CDR3 coding sequence is TGTGCCAGCAGCTTAAGCGGGAGTGTTGGCTACGAGCAGTACTTC. The chain employs TRBV25-1 and TRBJ2-7, with 8 nucleotides matching TRBD2. Germline lookup yields CDR1 MGHDK and CDR2 SYGVNS. The CDR3 is made up of 15 amino acids. V trimming: 6 bases; J trimming: 3 bases; junction bases outside the gene matches: 10.

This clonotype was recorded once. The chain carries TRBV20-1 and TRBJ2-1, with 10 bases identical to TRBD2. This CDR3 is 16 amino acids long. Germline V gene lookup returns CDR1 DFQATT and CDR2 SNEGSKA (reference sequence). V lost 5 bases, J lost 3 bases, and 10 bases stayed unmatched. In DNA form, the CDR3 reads TGCAGTGCTGCGGCCGAAGCGGGGGGGATCTACAATGAGCAGTTCTTC. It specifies CSAAAEAGGIYNEQFF.

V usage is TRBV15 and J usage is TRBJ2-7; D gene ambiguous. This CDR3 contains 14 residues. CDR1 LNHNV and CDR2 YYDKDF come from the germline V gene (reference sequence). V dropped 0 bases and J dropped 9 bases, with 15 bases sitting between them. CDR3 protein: CATSRELGEDGQYF. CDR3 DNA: TGTGCCACCAGCAGAGAGTTGGGCGAGGACGGGCAGTACTTC.

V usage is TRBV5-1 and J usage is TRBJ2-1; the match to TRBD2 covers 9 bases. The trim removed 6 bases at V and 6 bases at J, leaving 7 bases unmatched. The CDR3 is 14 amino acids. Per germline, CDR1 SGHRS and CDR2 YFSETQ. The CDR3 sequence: CASKGGGAINEQFF. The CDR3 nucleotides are TGCGCCAGCAAGGGCGGGGGGGCCATCAATGAGCAGTTCTTC. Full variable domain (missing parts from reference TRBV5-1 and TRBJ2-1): KAGVTQTPRYLIKTRGQQVTLSCSPISGHRSVSWYQQTPGQGLQFLFEYFSETQRNKGNFPGRFSGRQFSNSRSEMNVSTLELGDSALYLCASKGGGAINEQFFGPGTRLTVL.

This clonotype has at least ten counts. CDR3 residues: CSARGLAGLQETQYF. Here the CDR3 DNA reads TGCAGTGCTAGAGGGTTAGCGGGCCTACAAGAGACCCAGTACTTC. The rearrangement uses TRBV20-1 and TRBJ2-5, with 7 positions matching TRBD2. The CDR3 contains 15 residues. J gave up 2 bases and V 1 base, and 7 bases lay outside the gene matches. Germline loops: CDR1 DFQATT, CDR2 SNEGSKA (reference sequence).

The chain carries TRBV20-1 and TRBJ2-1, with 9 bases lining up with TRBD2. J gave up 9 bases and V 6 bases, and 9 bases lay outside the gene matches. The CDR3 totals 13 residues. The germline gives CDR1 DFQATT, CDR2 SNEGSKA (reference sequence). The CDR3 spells CSAINSGRGEQFF. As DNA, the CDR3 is TGCAGTGCCATTAATAGCGGGAGAGGTGAGCAGTTCTTC.

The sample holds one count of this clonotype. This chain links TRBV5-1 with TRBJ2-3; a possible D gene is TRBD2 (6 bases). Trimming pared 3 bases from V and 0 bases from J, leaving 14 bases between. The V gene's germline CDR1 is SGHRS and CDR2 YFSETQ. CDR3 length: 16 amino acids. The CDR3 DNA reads TGCGCCAGCAGCTCGGGGACTTTTACTAGCACAGATACGCAGTATTTT. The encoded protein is CASSSGTFTSTDTQYF.

The CDR3 DNA is TGCGCCAGCAGCAATCCAGGGGCAGAGACCCAGTACTTC. This codes for CASSNPGAETQYF. This chain connects TRBV5-1 to TRBJ2-5; D might be TRBD1 (6 bases). Germline values: CDR1 SGHRS, CDR2 YFSETQ. The length of the CDR3 is 13 residues. Deletions cut 4 bases from V and 4 bases from J, with 11 bases between.